These 18 T cell receptor beta chains were sequenced from one sample in a study of CD8+CD57+ T cells in acquired aplastic anemia. Before being chosen for sequencing, patients had shown CD8+CD57+ cell expansion by flow cytometry. According to the study, genomic DNA was the template for TCR beta VDJ and CDR3 profiling. TCRdb independently ran MiXCR on the reads; one entry per CDR3 protein. The table has 160,000 or so distinct CDR3 sequences, around 50% seen once. The material sequenced was sorted CD4+, CD8+, or CD8+CD57+ T cells (not recorded which) from PBMCs. The receptors stem from a human donor with aplastic anemia.

CDR3 sequence (DNA): TGTGCCAGCAGCTTGCAGGGTTCCATGAACACTGAAGCTTTCTTT. Translating gives CASSLQGSMNTEAFF. The chain employs TRBV5-4 and TRBJ1-1; possible D gene TRBD1, 5 bases. V was shortened by 1 base and J by 0 bases, with 10 bases between the two germline ends. From germline, CDR1 is SGHNT and CDR2 YYREEE (reference sequence). The CDR3 covers 15 residues. Based on the CDR3 plus reference TRBV5-4 and TRBJ1-1, the full variable domain is ETGVTQSPTHLIKTRGQQVTLRCSSQSGHNTVSWYQQALGQGPQFIFQYYREEENGRGNFPPRFSGLQFPNYSSELNVNALELDDSALYLCASSLQGSMNTEAFFGQGTRLTVV.

This clonotype was observed many times. The V call is TRBV3-1, the J call TRBJ2-2; D gene ambiguous. This CDR3 is built from 11 residues. Germline CDR1 LGHDT, CDR2 YNNKEL (reference sequence). Trimming took 3 bases from V and 7 from J, leaving 3 bases between them. The CDR3 DNA is TGTGCCAGCAGCCAGCTCGGGGAGCTGTTTTTT. It translates to CASSQLGELFF. The whole variable domain, filled in from reference TRBV3-1 and TRBJ2-2, reads DTAVSQTPKYLVTQMGNDKSIKCEQNLGHDTMYWYKQDSKKFLKIMFSYNNKELIINETVPNRFSPKSPDKAHLNLHINSLELGDSAVYFCASSQLGELFFGEGSRLTVL.

This chain joins TRBV2 and TRBJ2-2; no firm D call. Per germline, CDR1 SNHLY and CDR2 FYNNEI. The CDR3 runs 14 residues. With 6 bases removed from V and 4 bases from J, the gap between germline ends came to 12 bases. In DNA, the CDR3 is TGTGCCAGCAGATCCTTACTTATCACCGGGGAGCTGTTTTTT. Protein product: CASRSLLITGELFF.

J is TRBJ2-3 and V is TRBV7-8, with TRBD2 as a possible D gene (5 bases). Trimming took 3 bases from V and 4 from J, leaving 14 bases between them. The CDR3 runs 15 residues. CDR1 and CDR2 from the germline V gene are SGHVS and FQNEAQ. In DNA form, the CDR3 reads TGTGCCAGCAGCTTCTTCGTATCGGGGTCAGATACGCAGTATTTT. This sequence encodes CASSFFVSGSDTQYF.

This clonotype was recorded only once. V usage is TRBV25-1 and J usage is TRBJ2-1; no clear D. The V gene's germline CDR1 is MGHDK and CDR2 SYGVNS. The CDR3 runs to 15 residues. Trimming cost V 4 bases and J 0 bases, with 10 bases left between them. This CDR3 reads CASSGLSPSYNEQFF. Written as DNA, the CDR3 is TGTGCCAGCAGTGGTTTATCTCCCTCCTACAATGAGCAGTTCTTC. The full variable domain, rest sourced from reference TRBV25-1 and TRBJ2-1, is EADIYQTPRYLVIGTGKKITLECSQTMGHDKMYWYQQDPGMELHLIHYSYGVNSTEKGDLSSESTVSRIRTEHFPLTLESARPSHTSQYLCASSGLSPSYNEQFFGPGTRLTVL.

This chain links TRBV19 with TRBJ2-7, with a weak D call TRBD1 (6 bases). The germline V and J ends were trimmed by 4 bases and 5 bases, with 18 bases remaining between them. This CDR3 is 15 amino acids long. The V gene's germline CDR1 is LNHDA and CDR2 SQIVND (reference sequence). The CDR3 sequence: CASSSTGTRLDEQYF. DNA for the CDR3: TGTGCCAGTAGTAGTACGGGGACAAGGTTGGACGAGCAGTACTTC.

The chain combines TRBV7-9 with TRBJ1-1; unclear D gene. This CDR3 spans 15 amino acids. With 1 base removed from V and 0 bases from J, the gap between germline ends came to 9 bases. Germline CDR1 is SEHNR and CDR2 is FQNEAQ (reference sequence). Here the CDR3 reads CASSLVVGVNTEAFF. CDR3 DNA: TGTGCCAGCAGCTTAGTAGTGGGTGTGAACACTGAAGCTTTCTTT.

The sample holds many counts of this clonotype. The V gene is TRBV9, the J gene TRBJ1-6; no definite D call. This CDR3 is built from 14 residues. V was shortened by 2 bases and J by 10 bases, with 13 bases between the two germline ends. Germline V CDR1 and CDR2: SGDLS, YYNGEE. The CDR3 reads CASSVSGVDSPLHF. The CDR3, as DNA: TGTGCCAGCAGCGTGTCGGGAGTGGACTCACCCCTCCACTTT.

This clonotype was observed a few times. The V gene is TRBV7-9, the J gene TRBJ2-1; a weak D match, TRBD2 (6 bases). The CDR3 runs to 13 residues. Germline CDR1 and CDR2: SEHNR and FQNEAQ (reference sequence). The V gene lost 5 bases and the J gene lost 5 bases, with 10 bases spanning the gap. DNA of the CDR3: TGTGCCAGCAGCCGGGGGAATGACAATGAGCAGTTCTTC. Its translation: CASSRGNDNEQFF.

The rearrangement links TRBV2 to TRBJ1-3; no definite D call. Germline V gives CDR1 SNHLY, CDR2 FYNNEI. The V end lost 9 bases, the J end lost 4 bases, and 19 bases lay between the germline ends. This CDR3 region has 15 residues. The CDR3 region has the DNA TGTGCCAGTGGGAAACAGTCTTTTAGGGGAAACACCATATATTTT. This codes for CASGKQSFRGNTIYF.

This clonotype has a handful of counts. CDR3 residues: CATSRDQANNEQFF. CDR3 sequence (DNA): TGTGCCACCAGCAGAGATCAGGCAAACAATGAGCAGTTCTTC. The V call is TRBV15, the J call TRBJ2-1; D is ambiguous. Germline CDR1 and CDR2: LNHNV and YYDKDF (reference sequence). This CDR3 region has 14 residues. Trimming pared 0 bases from V and 5 bases from J, leaving 8 bases between.

Ten or more counts support this clonotype. The chain has TRBV9 and TRBJ2-1; TRBD1 or TRBD2 may be the D gene (5 bases each). CDR1 and CDR2 (germline): SGDLS, YYNGEE. Trimming cost V 6 bases and J 8 bases, with 18 bases left between them. CDR3 length equals 14 residues. The DNA for the CDR3 is TGTGCCAGCACTAAGGGACCGTTCGGCGATGAGCAGTTCTTC. Translated: CASTKGPFGDEQFF.

This clonotype came up many times. The rearrangement uses TRBV2 and TRBJ1-1; D gene uncertain. V gave up 10 bases and J gave up 1 base, with 13 bases separating them. Germline CDR1 is SNHLY and CDR2 is FYNNEI. This CDR3 comprises 13 residues. Here the CDR3 reads CANRREGNTEAFF. The CDR3 bases are TGTGCCAACCGTAGAGAAGGGAACACTGAAGCTTTCTTT.

Regarding this clonotype: Since a much larger clone is just one base distant, this may be a read error. V and J are TRBV5-4 and TRBJ2-2, with 7 bases fitting TRBD2. Germline CDR1 SGHNT, CDR2 YYREEE (reference sequence). V was pared by 0 bases and J by 7 bases, with 3 bases of the junction left unmatched. This CDR3 is 14 amino acids long. Written as DNA, the CDR3 is TGTGCCAGCAGCTTGGGACTAGCTAGCGGGGAGCTGTTTTTT. Translating it yields CASSLGLASGELFF.

This chain links TRBV10-2 with TRBJ1-2; TRBD1 might be the D (5 bases). Looked up from germline, CDR1 is WSHSY and CDR2 is SAAADI. Trimming shortened V by 7 bases and J by 7 bases, and 16 bases separated the two germline ends. This CDR3 is built from 13 residues. The CDR3 reads CASNGGTDSGYTF. The CDR3 DNA sequence: TGCGCCAGCAATGGGGGGACGGACTCTGGCTACACCTTC.

V is TRBV11-2 and J is TRBJ2-7; perhaps TRBD2 as D (5 bases). Trimming removed 5 bases at V and 9 bases at J, with 11 bases between. The germline V gene encodes CDR1 SGHAT and CDR2 FQNNGV. This CDR3 spans 11 amino acids. The CDR3 DNA reads as TGTGCCAGCAGCGAGGCAAGCGGGCAGTACTTC. Its translation is CASSEASGQYF. Using reference TRBV11-2 and TRBJ2-7 for the parts outside the CDR3, the full variable domain is EAGVAQSPRYKIIEKRQSVAFWCNPISGHATLYWYQQILGQGPKLLIQFQNNGVVDDSQLPKDRFSAERLKGVDSTLKIQPAKLEDSAVYLCASSEASGQYFGPGTRLTVT.

This clonotype has at least ten counts. One junction end disagrees with the germline gene, perhaps due to a read error. The CDR3 loop reads CASSQTQGGNVLTF. CDR3 in DNA: TGTGCCAGCTCCCAAACCCAGGGGGGCAACGTCCTGACTTTC. The chain is built from TRBV6-5 and TRBJ2-6; D is possibly TRBD1 (7 bases). Germline CDR1 and CDR2: MNHEY and SVGAGI. The CDR3 covers 14 residues.

The J gene is TRBJ1-5, the V gene TRBV15, with 7 bases matching TRBD1. The length of the CDR3 is 19 residues. Trimming at V came to 0 bases and at J to 4 bases, leaving 15 bases not matched to a gene. The germline V gene has CDR1 LNHNV and CDR2 YYDKDF (reference sequence). In DNA form, the CDR3 reads TGTGCCACCAGCAGAGAGATCAGGACAGGTTTAATGTCGAATCAGCCCCAGCATTTT. Translation: CATSREIRTGLMSNQPQHF.